These 27 T cell receptor beta chains came from one sample sequenced in a study of blood T cell repertoires in COVID-19. Sequencing was performed with immunoSEQ multiplex PCR; in TCRdb, only in-frame clones are kept and a portion is missing. The sample lists roughly 280,000 clones, roughly nine tenths occurring once. Material for sequencing was peripheral blood. Every receptor here comes from a man between 18 and 35 years old with active or convalescent COVID-19.

This clone came up once. The chain recombines TRBV12-5 with TRBJ2-1, with TRBD1 as a possible D gene (5 bases). Germline V CDR1 and CDR2: LGHNT, FRNRAP. The CDR3 has 12 residues. The V end was cut by 6 bases, the J end by 6 bases, with 9 bases between. The CDR3 DNA sequence: TGTGCTAGTGGGACAGAAATCAATGAGCAGTTCTTC. Protein: CASGTEINEQFF.

The chain has TRBV6-5 and TRBJ2-7; 9 bases align to TRBD2. The CDR3 sequence is 13 residues long. Per the germline V gene, CDR1 is MNHEY and CDR2 is SVGAGI. V shed 4 bases and J 4 bases; nucleotides not matched to a gene: 2. CDR3 sequence reads: CASSSAGGYEQYF. For the CDR3, the DNA is TGTGCCAGCAGTTCGGCGGGAGGGTACGAGCAGTACTTC.

This chain links TRBV30 with TRBJ2-7; 9 bases match TRBD1. The CDR3 runs 16 residues. Trimming removed 3 bases from V and 1 base from J; junction bases left unmatched: 10. Germline V gene sequence: CDR1 GTSNPN, CDR2 SVGIG (reference sequence). CDR3 in DNA: TGTGCCTGGAGCGATATAAGGGACAGGGTTTCCTACGAGCAGTACTTC. Translation: CAWSDIRDRVSYEQYF.

The V and J genes are TRBV6-5 and TRBJ2-3; TRBD1 is a possible D gene (5 bases). This CDR3 contains 14 residues. Germline V lookup: CDR1 MNHEY, CDR2 SVGAGI. V lost 5 bases, J lost 2 bases, and 11 bases lay in between. The CDR3 nucleotides are TGTGCCAGCAGTCCGGACAAACCCACAGATACGCAGTATTTT. This encodes CASSPDKPTDTQYF.

This chain links TRBV5-6 with TRBJ1-2; perhaps TRBD1 as D (5 bases). The CDR3 consists of 15 residues. The germline V gene has CDR1 SGHDT and CDR2 YYEEEE. With 3 bases removed from V and 5 bases from J, the gap between germline ends came to 17 bases. CDR3 loop: CASSSFGGNQYGYTF. The CDR3 DNA is TGTGCCAGCAGCTCGTTCGGGGGGAATCAATATGGCTACACCTTC.

The rearrangement joins TRBV12-3 or TRBV12-4 to TRBJ2-7; D may be TRBD1 (6 bases). V was clipped by 7 bases and J by 3 bases, with 13 bases between them. The CDR3 sequence is 13 residues long. The CDR3 DNA follows: TGTGCCAGCAAAAGGACAGACTTCTACGAGCAGTACTTC. Translating gives CASKRTDFYEQYF.

The rearrangement uses TRBV11-2 and TRBJ2-1, with D perhaps TRBD2 (5 bases). Trimming stripped 3 bases from V and 5 bases from J, with 14 bases between. The germline V gene has CDR1 SGHAT and CDR2 FQNNGV. The CDR3 has 15 residues. The CDR3 protein is CASSFRGFADNEQFF. The CDR3 nucleotides are TGTGCCAGCAGCTTTAGAGGGTTCGCGGACAATGAGCAGTTCTTC.

The rearrangement links TRBV28 to TRBJ2-7; the match to TRBD2 covers 9 bases. With 10 bases clipped from V and 4 bases from J, the junction kept 8 bases outside the gene matches. CDR1 and CDR2 (germline): MDHEN, SYDVKM. The CDR3 spans 13 residues. CDR3 protein: CATSAGGLYEQYF. CDR3 sequence (DNA): TGTGCCACCTCAGCGGGGGGCCTTTACGAGCAGTACTTC. Filled out from reference TRBV28 and TRBJ2-7, the complete variable domain reads DVKVTQSSRYLVKRTGEKVFLECVQDMDHENMFWYRQDPGLGLRLIYFSYDVKMKEKGDIPEGYSVSREKKERFSLILESASTNQTSMYLCATSAGGLYEQYFGPGTRLTVT.

This chain links TRBV10-3 with TRBJ1-1; maybe TRBD1 (5 bases). Germline assignment: CDR1 ENHRY and CDR2 SYGVKD. The CDR3 totals 12 residues. Trimming removed 4 bases at V and 7 bases at J, with 10 bases between. CDR3 residues: CAISATGLEAFF. The DNA for the CDR3 is TGTGCCATCAGTGCCACGGGACTTGAAGCTTTCTTT.

This clone has at least ten counts. This rearrangement joins TRBV9 to TRBJ1-1, with D maybe TRBD1 (5 bases). Trimming took 0 bases from V and 7 from J, leaving 16 bases between them. The germline CDR1 and CDR2 sequences are SGDLS and YYNGEE. The length of the CDR3 is 15 residues. This CDR3 reads CASSVEQFVDSEAFF. The CDR3 DNA follows: TGTGCCAGCAGCGTAGAACAATTCGTTGACAGTGAAGCTTTCTTT. Full variable domain (outside the CDR3, taken from reference TRBV9 and TRBJ1-1): DSGVTQTPKHLITATGQRVTLRCSPRSGDLSVYWYQQSLDQGLQFLIQYYNGEERAKGNILERFSAQQFPDLHSELNLSSLELGDSALYFCASSVEQFVDSEAFFGQGTRLTVV.

This chain connects TRBV7-8 to TRBJ1-2, with D perhaps TRBD1 (5 bases). From germline, CDR1 is SGHVS and CDR2 FQNEAQ. This CDR3 spans 17 amino acids. V lost 1 base and J lost 0, with 15 bases in between. CDR3 nucleotide sequence: TGTGCCAGCAGCTTAGAGGACCCAGGGAAAGCTAACTATGGCTACACCTTC. Translated: CASSLEDPGKANYGYTF.

The V and J genes are TRBV4-2 and TRBJ1-5, with D possibly matching TRBD1 (5 bases). Germline CDR1 LGHNA, CDR2 YNFKEQ. This CDR3 is 18 amino acids long. Trimming left V 3 bases short and J 5 bases short, with 23 bases between. Here the CDR3 reads CASSHFRGMGGSYQPQHF. Written as DNA, the CDR3 is TGTGCCAGCAGCCACTTCCGGGGCATGGGAGGGAGCTATCAGCCCCAGCATTTT.

V and J are TRBV11-2 and TRBJ1-6; 7 bases align to TRBD1. CDR3 length: 14 residues. V trimming: 1 base; J trimming: 7 bases; junction bases outside the gene matches: 1. Germline lookup yields CDR1 SGHAT and CDR2 FQNNGV. The CDR3 bases are TGTGCCAGCAGCTTAGGGGGACAGAATTCACCCCTCCACTTT. Translation gives CASSLGGQNSPLHF.

The rearrangement links TRBV4-3 to TRBJ1-5, with D uncertain. The CDR3 is 13 amino acids. CDR1 LGHNA and CDR2 YSLEER come from the germline V gene. Trimming left V 0 bases short and J 11 bases short, with 11 bases between. The CDR3 spells CASSQDLRGSQHF. Here the CDR3 DNA reads TGCGCCAGCAGCCAAGATCTTCGGGGATCCCAGCATTTT.

This clone was recorded once. The chain employs TRBV5-6 and TRBJ1-1; possibly TRBD1 for D (6 bases). The CDR3 has 13 amino acids. With 4 bases removed from V and 9 bases from J, the gap between germline ends came to 16 bases. Germline loops: CDR1 SGHDT, CDR2 YYEEEE. This CDR3 reads CASSDSHRDKAFF. CDR3 bases: TGTGCCAGCAGCGACTCTCATCGGGACAAAGCTTTCTTT.

The rearrangement links TRBV27 to TRBJ1-6; tentative D call: TRBD1 (6 bases). Trimming took off 5 bases at V and 4 bases at J, with 12 bases between the two ends. CDR1 MNHEY and CDR2 SMNVEV come from the germline V gene (reference sequence). The CDR3 is made up of 15 amino acids. The CDR3 protein is CASSPRTEYNSPLHF. The CDR3 nucleotides read TGTGCCAGCAGTCCCAGGACAGAGTATAATTCACCCCTCCACTTT.

The genes are TRBV29-1 and TRBJ2-5, with 7 bases matching TRBD2. The germline V gene encodes CDR1 SQVTM and CDR2 ANQGSEA. V lost 2 bases, J lost 4 bases, and 7 bases stayed unmatched. The length of the CDR3 is 14 residues. The CDR3 reads CSVETAGEGETQYF. The CDR3 coding sequence is TGCAGCGTTGAAACGGCGGGGGAGGGAGAGACCCAGTACTTC.

The CDR3 bases are TGTGCCAGCAGCTACTCCTGGAGGGGCTCCTACAATGAGCAGTTCTTC. This translates into CASSYSWRGSYNEQFF. V usage is TRBV27 and J usage is TRBJ2-1, with a tentative D call TRBD2 (6 bases). Germline V lookup: CDR1 MNHEY, CDR2 SMNVEV (reference sequence). The CDR3 sequence is 16 residues long. V lost 6 bases, J lost 0 bases, and 15 bases lay in between.

The chain employs TRBV10-1 and TRBJ2-3; 10 positions agree with TRBD1. Germline loops: CDR1 WNHNN, CDR2 SYGVQD (reference sequence). CDR3 length: 11 residues. The V segment lost 8 bases and the J segment 8 bases; nucleotides outside the gene matches: 1. The CDR3 here is CASGTGATQYF. CDR3 nucleotide sequence: TGCGCCAGCGGGACAGGGGCTACGCAGTATTTT.

This rearrangement joins TRBV12-5 to TRBJ2-2, with 7 bases fitting TRBD1. Germline-derived CDR1 and CDR2 are LGHNT and FRNRAP. The CDR3 contains 16 residues. After removal of 5 bases from V and 0 bases from J, the junction contained 6 bases not matched to a gene. The CDR3: CASGPTGRANTGELFF. The CDR3 DNA reads TGTGCTAGTGGTCCGACAGGGCGTGCGAACACCGGGGAGCTGTTTTTT.

The chain carries TRBV5-1 and TRBJ2-3; maybe TRBD2 (6 bases). The CDR3 is made up of 15 amino acids. The germline V and J ends were trimmed by 4 bases and 2 bases, with 14 bases remaining between them. The V gene's germline CDR1 is SGHRS and CDR2 YFSETQ. CDR3 protein: CASSPNSGFTDTQYF. CDR3 nucleotides: TGCGCCAGCAGCCCGAATAGCGGATTCACAGATACGCAGTATTTT.

The V gene is TRBV6-5, the J gene TRBJ1-2, with D perhaps matching TRBD1 (6 bases). V was clipped by 6 bases and J by 4 bases, with 12 bases between them. The germline V gene encodes CDR1 MNHEY and CDR2 SVGAGI. CDR3 length equals 13 residues. CDR3 loop: CASRTGTPYGYTF. The CDR3 DNA sequence: TGTGCCAGCAGGACCGGGACACCCTATGGCTACACCTTC.

This chain joins TRBV2 and TRBJ2-5, with TRBD1 identical over 11 bases. V shed 5 bases, J shed 4 bases, and the junction held 6 bases outside the gene matches. The CDR3 has 15 amino acids. CDR1 is SNHLY and CDR2 is FYNNEI in the germline V gene. The CDR3 sequence: CASSTRTGGGETQYF. For the CDR3, the DNA is TGTGCCAGCAGTACTCGGACAGGGGGCGGAGAGACCCAGTACTTC.

This clone was detected once. The chain recombines TRBV24-1 with TRBJ2-3, with a weak D call TRBD2 (6 bases). There are 13 residues in the CDR3. Germline V gene lookup returns CDR1 KGHDR and CDR2 SFDVKD. V dropped 4 bases and J dropped 3 bases, with 7 bases sitting between them. The CDR3 coding sequence is TGTGCCACCAGTGAAGGGACTACAGATACGCAGTATTTT. This codes for CATSEGTTDTQYF.

The rearrangement joins TRBV5-5 to TRBJ1-2, with 7 bases that match TRBD1. Unmatched junction bases numbered 4, after V lost 4 bases and J lost 4 bases. The CDR3 has 13 residues. From germline, CDR1 is SGHKS and CDR2 YYEKEE (reference sequence). CDR3 loop: CASSETGIYGYTF. CDR3 coding DNA: TGTGCCAGCAGCGAGACAGGGATCTATGGCTACACCTTC. Variable domain in full (rest from reference TRBV5-5 and TRBJ1-2): DAGVTQSPTHLIKTRGQQVTLRCSPISGHKSVSWYQQVLGQGPQFIFQYYEKEERGRGNFPDRFSARQFPNYSSELNVNALLLGDSALYLCASSETGIYGYTFGSGTRLTVV.

This chain connects TRBV12-3 or TRBV12-4 to TRBJ2-7, with TRBD2 as a possible D gene (5 bases). Trimming removed 3 bases from V and 2 bases from J, with 8 bases in between. The CDR3 has 13 residues. This chain's CDR3 is CASSFLRAYEQYF. The CDR3 coding sequence is TGTGCCAGCAGTTTTCTGCGGGCCTACGAGCAGTACTTC.

This chain joins TRBV21-1 and TRBJ2-5; TRBD1 reflects the table's D call only, with no check against the DNA. TRBV21-1 represents a pseudogene. The CDR3 is 17 residues long. CDR3 sequence (DNA): TGTGCCAGCAGCACGTCCGGGACAGGGTTTCAACAAGAGACCCAGTACTTC. Translated, it gives CASSTSGTGFQQETQYF.